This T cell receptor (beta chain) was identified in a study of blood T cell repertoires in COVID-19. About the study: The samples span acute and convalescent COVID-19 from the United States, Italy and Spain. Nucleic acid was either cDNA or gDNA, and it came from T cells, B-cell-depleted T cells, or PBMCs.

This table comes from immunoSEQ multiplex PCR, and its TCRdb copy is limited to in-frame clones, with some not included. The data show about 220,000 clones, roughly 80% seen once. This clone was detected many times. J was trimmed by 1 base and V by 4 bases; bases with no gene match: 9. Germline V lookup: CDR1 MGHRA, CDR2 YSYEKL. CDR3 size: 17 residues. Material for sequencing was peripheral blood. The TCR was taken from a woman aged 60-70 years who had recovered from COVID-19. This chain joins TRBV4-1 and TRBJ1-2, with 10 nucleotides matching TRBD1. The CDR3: CASSPPGQGKRNYGYTF. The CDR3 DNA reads TGCGCCAGCAGCCCCCCGGGACAGGGGAAGCGTAACTATGGCTACACCTTC.